Listed below are T cell receptor beta chains from one sample, sequenced in a study of healthy donors' naive CD4 and CD8 T cells. TCRdb re-derived calls from the reads in MiXCR, one entry per CDR3 protein. This sample has about 200,000 distinct CDR3 sequences, with over 60% found just once. Sequencing was done on a sample of naive CD4+ and CD8+ T cells sorted from blood, pooled from several donors. The receptors were gathered from a pool of human donors in good health; the sample pools cells from several healthy donors. CDR3s include the opening cysteine and the closing phenylalanine or tryptophan. The D gene is left open where the match is weak. A clone size is listed for some rows: how often the clone was seen (once, few, many), or a class if it is expanded.

abundance	d_gene	v_gene	j_gene	CDR3aa	CDR3nt
-	-	TRBV29-1	TRBJ2-4	CSVEPRFGNIQYF	TGCAGCGTTGAGCCTCGCTTCGGGAACATTCAGTACTTC
-	-	TRBV19	TRBJ2-7	CASSNYRAGLSYEQYF	TGTGCCAGTAGTAATTACCGAGCGGGCCTCTCCTACGAGCAGTACTTC
few	TRBD1	TRBV29-1	TRBJ1-2	CSVPRTGKSGYTF	TGCAGCGTACCCAGGACAGGGAAGAGTGGCTACACCTTC
-	-	TRBV29-1	TRBJ2-3	CSVLGDPRGTDTQYF	TGCAGCGTACTTGGGGACCCCAGGGGCACAGATACGCAGTATTTT
-	-	TRBV28	TRBJ2-6	CASTLRPDSGANVLTF	TGTGCCAGCACCTTAAGGCCCGACTCTGGGGCCAACGTCCTGACTTTC
-	-	TRBV29-1	TRBJ1-1	CSVEEAKRTEAFF	TGCAGCGTTGAAGAAGCTAAGCGAACTGAAGCTTTCTTT
few	-	TRBV6-5	TRBJ1-1	CASSYSQGNTEAFF	TGTGCCAGCAGTTACTCCCAGGGAAACACTGAAGCTTTCTTT
-	TRBD1	TRBV2	TRBJ1-4	CASISGQGDEKLFF	TGTGCCAGCATTTCCGGACAGGGTGATGAAAAACTGTTTTTT
few	-	TRBV27	TRBJ1-1	CASSFTLNTEAFF	TGTGCCAGCAGTTTCACCCTGAACACTGAAGCTTTCTTT
-	TRBD2	TRBV10-3	TRBJ2-7	CAISPLAGVLSDEQYF	TGTGCCATCAGTCCTCTAGCGGGAGTATTGTCGGACGAGCAGTACTTC
-	-	TRBV12-3/TRBV12-4	TRBJ1-2	CASSSSMTGGGYTF	TGTGCCAGCAGTTCCTCGATGACAGGAGGTGGCTACACCTTC
-	TRBD1	TRBV29-1	TRBJ2-2	CSVTGQGRNTGELFF	TGCAGCGTTACCGGACAGGGGCGGAACACCGGGGAGCTGTTTTTT
-	-	TRBV7-8	TRBJ1-5	CASSLGRGGNQPQHF	TGTGCCAGCAGCTTAGGCAGGGGAGGCAATCAGCCCCAGCATTTT
-	-	TRBV6-6	TRBJ2-3	CASSYVGVTQYF	TGTGCCAGCAGTTACGTCGGGGTTACGCAGTATTTT
-	-	TRBV6-1	TRBJ1-6	CASSEAFDWNSPLHF	TGTGCCAGCAGTGAAGCCTTCGACTGGAATTCACCCCTCCACTTT
-	-	TRBV27	TRBJ2-7	CASIDRMSYEQYF	TGTGCCTCGATAGACAGGATGTCCTACGAGCAGTACTTC
-	-	TRBV11-3	TRBJ1-1	CASSPLARTEAFF	TGTGCCAGCAGCCCCCTTGCCAGGACTGAAGCTTTCTTT
-	-	TRBV29-1	TRBJ2-7	CSVPEGSEQYF	TGCAGCGTTCCCGAGGGTTCCGAGCAGTACTTC
-	TRBD2	TRBV27	TRBJ2-7	CASSLTGLAAKYEQYF	TGTGCCAGCAGTTTGACGGGACTAGCGGCAAAATACGAGCAGTACTTC
-	-	TRBV19	TRBJ2-7	CASSRDLGSYEQYF	TGTGCCAGTAGTCGGGATCTGGGCTCCTACGAGCAGTACTTC
-	-	TRBV20-1	TRBJ1-1	CSAMRSSNTEAFF	TGCAGTGCTATGCGGTCTTCGAACACTGAAGCTTTCTTT
-	-	TRBV12-3/TRBV12-4	TRBJ2-1	CASSSTGAGQFF	TGTGCCAGCAGTTCTACGGGGGCAGGGCAGTTCTTC
-	-	TRBV29-1	TRBJ2-7	CSVEGSGDYEQYF	TGCAGCGTTGAGGGGTCGGGGGACTACGAGCAGTACTTC
once	TRBD1	TRBV6-5	TRBJ2-5	CASSTSWDSQETQYF	TGTGCCAGCAGTACTTCTTGGGACAGCCAAGAGACCCAGTACTTC
-	TRBD2	TRBV10-3	TRBJ2-1	CAISESLASGRDNEQFF	TGTGCCATCAGTGAATCTTTGGCTAGCGGGAGGGATAATGAGCAGTTCTTC
-	-	TRBV29-1	TRBJ1-5	CSVEGRGRYRNQPQHF	TGCAGCGTTGAAGGGAGGGGGAGGTATCGCAATCAGCCCCAGCATTTT
few	-	TRBV29-1	TRBJ1-1	CSVEGQLNTEAFF	TGCAGCGTTGAAGGACAGCTGAACACTGAAGCTTTCTTT
-	-	TRBV5-6	TRBJ2-7	CASSLLEGYEQYF	TGTGCCAGCAGCTTGCTTGAGGGCTACGAGCAGTACTTC
-	-	TRBV5-4	TRBJ2-1	CASSLAGLGGPYNEQFF	TGTGCCAGCAGCTTGGCGGGATTGGGGGGCCCCTACAATGAGCAGTTCTTC
-	-	TRBV5-5	TRBJ2-3	CASSSSGGHTDTQYF	TGTGCCAGCAGCTCCTCGGGGGGACACACAGATACGCAGTATTTT
-	-	TRBV6-5	TRBJ1-5	CASSYSGDDQPQHF	TGTGCCAGCAGTTACTCGGGGGACGATCAGCCCCAGCATTTT
-	-	TRBV6-2/TRBV6-3	TRBJ1-4	CASSSGQTRREKLFF	TGTGCCAGCAGTTCCGGACAGACTCGGCGGGAAAAACTGTTTTTT
-	-	TRBV29-1	TRBJ2-1	CSVGLFNEQFF	TGCAGCGTTGGACTGTTCAATGAGCAGTTCTTC
-	TRBD1	TRBV29-1	TRBJ1-2	CSAGTGLGYTF	TGCAGCGCAGGGACAGGGCTTGGCTACACCTTC
few	-	TRBV5-4	TRBJ1-1	CASSLAENTEAFF	TGTGCCAGCAGCTTGGCAGAGAACACTGAAGCTTTCTTT
-	-	TRBV18	TRBJ2-7	CASSPWRDRDEQYF	TGTGCCAGCTCACCATGGAGGGATCGGGACGAGCAGTACTTC
-	-	TRBV5-1	TRBJ1-2	CASSLAGARRGYTF	TGTGCCAGCAGCTTGGCCGGGGCTCGGAGGGGCTACACCTTC
-	TRBD1	TRBV29-1	TRBJ1-2	CSVDGTARGTF	TGCAGCGTTGATGGGACAGCTCGGGGCACCTTC
few	-	TRBV6-9	TRBJ1-1	CASRGRGGTEAFF	TGTGCCAGCCGCGGGAGGGGTGGCACTGAAGCTTTCTTT
-	TRBD2	TRBV20-1	TRBJ2-7	CSAKGTSGPPYEQYF	TGCAGTGCCAAGGGGACTAGCGGGCCTCCCTACGAGCAGTACTTC
once	-	TRBV20-1	TRBJ1-5	CSALSPRVKGNQPQHF	TGCAGTGCTCTATCTCCTCGAGTAAAGGGGAATCAGCCCCAGCATTTT
-	-	TRBV29-1	TRBJ1-2	CSVPLTATYGYTF	TGCAGCGTCCCCCTTACAGCGACCTATGGCTACACCTTC
-	TRBD2	TRBV29-1	TRBJ2-1	CSARGRLSYNEQFF	TGCAGCGCCCGCGGGAGGCTCTCCTACAATGAGCAGTTCTTC
-	-	TRBV6-6	TRBJ2-2	CASRLGPGGELFF	TGTGCCAGCAGGTTGGGCCCTGGCGGGGAGCTGTTTTTT
-	TRBD1	TRBV6-6	TRBJ2-7	CASRTSGQGFHEQYF	TGTGCCAGCAGGACCTCGGGACAGGGGTTCCACGAGCAGTACTTC
-	-	TRBV19	TRBJ2-6	CASRDPTNVLTF	TGTGCCAGTAGGGACCCAACCAACGTCCTGACTTTC
-	-	TRBV5-6	TRBJ1-1	CASSSVTDSVNTEAFF	TGTGCCAGCAGCTCAGTGACTGACTCGGTGAACACTGAAGCTTTCTTT
-	TRBD1	TRBV6-5	TRBJ2-7	CANSSGGYEQYF	TGTGCCAACAGTTCAGGGGGTTACGAGCAGTACTTC